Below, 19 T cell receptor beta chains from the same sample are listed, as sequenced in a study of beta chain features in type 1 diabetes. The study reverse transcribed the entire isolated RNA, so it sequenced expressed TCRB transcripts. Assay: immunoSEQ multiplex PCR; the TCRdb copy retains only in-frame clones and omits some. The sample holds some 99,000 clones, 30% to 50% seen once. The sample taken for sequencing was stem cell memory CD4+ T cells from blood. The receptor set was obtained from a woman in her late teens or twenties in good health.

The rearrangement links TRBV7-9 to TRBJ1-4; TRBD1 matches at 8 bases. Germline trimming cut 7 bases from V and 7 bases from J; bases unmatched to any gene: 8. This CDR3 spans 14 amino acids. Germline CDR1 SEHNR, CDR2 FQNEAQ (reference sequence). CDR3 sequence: CASTRTGRFEKLFF. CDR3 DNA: TGTGCCAGCACCAGGACAGGGCGATTTGAAAAACTGTTTTTT.

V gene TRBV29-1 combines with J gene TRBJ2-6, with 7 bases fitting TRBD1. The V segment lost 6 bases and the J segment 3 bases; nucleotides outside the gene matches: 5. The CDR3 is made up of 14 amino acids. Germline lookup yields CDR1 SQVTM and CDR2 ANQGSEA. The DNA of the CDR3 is TGCAGCGTCTTCGGACAGGTTGGGGCCAACGTCCTGACTTTC. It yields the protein CSVFGQVGANVLTF.

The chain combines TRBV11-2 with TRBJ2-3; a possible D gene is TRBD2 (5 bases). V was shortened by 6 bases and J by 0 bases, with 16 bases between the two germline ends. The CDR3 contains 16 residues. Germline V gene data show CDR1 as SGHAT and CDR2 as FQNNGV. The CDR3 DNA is TGTGCCAGCAGTTGGTTGGAGGAAGCTAGCACAGATACGCAGTATTTT. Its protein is CASSWLEEASTDTQYF.

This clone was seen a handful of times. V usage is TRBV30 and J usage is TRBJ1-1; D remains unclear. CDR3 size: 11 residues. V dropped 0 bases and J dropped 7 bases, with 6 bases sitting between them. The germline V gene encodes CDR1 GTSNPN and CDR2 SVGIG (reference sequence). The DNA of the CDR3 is TGTGCCTGGAGTGTTCAGCGTGAAGCTTTCTTT. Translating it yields CAWSVQREAFF.

CDR3 bases: TGCAGCGTTGAAAGGGGACAGGGGGCTCCATACGAGCAGTACTTC. This translates into CSVERGQGAPYEQYF. The gene calls are TRBV29-1 and TRBJ2-7; 12 bases are shared with TRBD1. V shed 2 bases, J shed 4 bases, and the junction held 6 bases outside the gene matches. The CDR3 consists of 15 residues. Per germline, CDR1 SQVTM and CDR2 ANQGSEA.

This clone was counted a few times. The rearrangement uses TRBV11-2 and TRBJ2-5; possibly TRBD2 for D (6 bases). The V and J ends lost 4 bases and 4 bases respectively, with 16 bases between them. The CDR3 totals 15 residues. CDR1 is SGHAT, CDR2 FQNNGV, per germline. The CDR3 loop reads CASSSRTKSTETQYF. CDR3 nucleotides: TGTGCCAGCAGCTCCCGGACTAAAAGTACAGAGACCCAGTACTTC.

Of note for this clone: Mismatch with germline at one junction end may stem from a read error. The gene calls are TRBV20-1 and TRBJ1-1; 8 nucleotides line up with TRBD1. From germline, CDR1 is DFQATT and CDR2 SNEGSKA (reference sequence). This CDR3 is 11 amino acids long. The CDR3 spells CSARGTGATGF. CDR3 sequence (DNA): TGCAGTGCTAGGGGGACAGGCGCCACGGGCTTT.

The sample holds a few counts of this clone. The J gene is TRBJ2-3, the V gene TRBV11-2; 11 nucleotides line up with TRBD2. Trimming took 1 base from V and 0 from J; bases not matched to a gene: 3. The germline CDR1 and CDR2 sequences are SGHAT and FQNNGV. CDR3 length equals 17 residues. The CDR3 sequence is CASSLVAGGWSTDTQYF. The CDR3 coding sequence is TGTGCCAGCAGCTTAGTAGCGGGAGGGTGGAGCACAGATACGCAGTATTTT.

For the CDR3, the DNA is TGTGCCAGCAGCTGGGGGGGGATTCAGTACTTC. Protein product: CASSWGGIQYF. The chain is built from TRBV28 and TRBJ2-4; 7 bases map to TRBD2. This CDR3 is 11 amino acids long. CDR1 and CDR2 (germline): MDHEN, SYDVKM. Germline trimming cut 6 bases from V and 10 bases from J; bases unmatched to any gene: 3. The full variable domain, its missing parts supplied by reference TRBV28 and TRBJ2-4, is DVKVTQSSRYLVKRTGEKVFLECVQDMDHENMFWYRQDPGLGLRLIYFSYDVKMKEKGDIPEGYSVSREKKERFSLILESASTNQTSMYLCASSWGGIQYFGAGTRLSVL.

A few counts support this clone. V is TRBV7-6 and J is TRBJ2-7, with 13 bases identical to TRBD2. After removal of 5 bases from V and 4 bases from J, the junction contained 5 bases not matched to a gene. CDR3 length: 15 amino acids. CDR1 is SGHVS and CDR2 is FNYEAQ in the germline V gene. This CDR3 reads CASSLGTSGTYEQYF. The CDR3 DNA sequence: TGTGCCAGCAGCCTCGGGACTAGCGGGACGTACGAGCAGTACTTC.

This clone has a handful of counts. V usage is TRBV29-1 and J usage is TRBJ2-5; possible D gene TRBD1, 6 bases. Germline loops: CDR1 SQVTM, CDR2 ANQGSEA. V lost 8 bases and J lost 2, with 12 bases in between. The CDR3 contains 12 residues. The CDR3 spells CSLLRGQETQYF. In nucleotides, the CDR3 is TGCAGCCTTCTCAGGGGACAAGAGACCCAGTACTTC.

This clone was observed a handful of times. The DNA for the CDR3 is TGCGCCAGCAGCCAAGATGCGCGGGAGGGCCGGTACGAGCAGTACTTC. Its translation is CASSQDAREGRYEQYF. This chain connects TRBV4-3 to TRBJ2-7, with 9 bases identical to TRBD2. With 0 bases clipped from V and 4 bases from J, the junction kept 7 bases outside the gene matches. The CDR3 runs 16 residues. Per germline, CDR1 LGHNA and CDR2 YSLEER.

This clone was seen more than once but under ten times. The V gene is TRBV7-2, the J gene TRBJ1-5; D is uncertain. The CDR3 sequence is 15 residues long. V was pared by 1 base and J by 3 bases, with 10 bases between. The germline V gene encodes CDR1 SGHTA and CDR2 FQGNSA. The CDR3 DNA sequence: TGTGCCAGCAGCTTAGGTTACGGAGTCAATCAGCCCCAGCATTTT. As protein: CASSLGYGVNQPQHF. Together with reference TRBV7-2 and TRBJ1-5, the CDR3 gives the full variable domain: GAGVSQSPSNKVTEKGKDVELRCDPISGHTALYWYRQSLGQGLEFLIYFQGNSAPDKSGLPSDRFSAERTGGSVSTLTIQRTQQEDSAVYLCASSLGYGVNQPQHFGDGTRLSIL.

CDR3 region: CSVNPDSEAFF. The CDR3 region has the DNA TGCAGCGTTAATCCCGACAGTGAAGCTTTCTTT. The gene calls are TRBV29-1 and TRBJ1-1; tentative D call: TRBD1 (5 bases). The CDR3 sequence is 11 residues long. V was trimmed by 5 bases and J by 7 bases, leaving 11 bases between them. Germline CDR1 SQVTM, CDR2 ANQGSEA.

CDR3: CASNLGTGQAGANVLTF. In DNA form, the CDR3 reads TGTGCCAGTAATCTCGGGACAGGGCAGGCTGGGGCCAACGTCCTGACTTTC. This chain links TRBV19 with TRBJ2-6; TRBD1 matches 9 bases. Germline assignment: CDR1 LNHDA and CDR2 SQIVND (reference sequence). With 7 bases clipped from V and 2 bases from J, the junction kept 9 bases outside the gene matches. This CDR3 has 17 amino acids. Full variable domain (outside the CDR3, taken from reference TRBV19 and TRBJ2-6): DGGITQSPKYLFRKEGQNVTLSCEQNLNHDAMYWYRQDPGQGLRLIYYSQIVNDFQKGDIAEGYSVSREKKESFPLTVTSAQKNPTAFYLCASNLGTGQAGANVLTFGAGSRLTVL.

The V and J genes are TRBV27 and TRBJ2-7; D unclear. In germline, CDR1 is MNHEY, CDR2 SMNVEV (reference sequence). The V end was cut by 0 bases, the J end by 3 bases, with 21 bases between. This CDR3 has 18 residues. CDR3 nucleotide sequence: TGTGCCAGCAGTTTATCCTTCCCGCGGTTTTCGGGTAACTACGAGCAGTACTTC. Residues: CASSLSFPRFSGNYEQYF.

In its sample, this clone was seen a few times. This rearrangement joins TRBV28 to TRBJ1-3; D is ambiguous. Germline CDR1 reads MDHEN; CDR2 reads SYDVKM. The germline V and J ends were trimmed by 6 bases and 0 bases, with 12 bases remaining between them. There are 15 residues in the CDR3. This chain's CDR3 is CASRGALFSGNTIYF. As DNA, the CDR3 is TGTGCCAGCAGGGGAGCTCTCTTCTCTGGAAACACCATATATTTT.

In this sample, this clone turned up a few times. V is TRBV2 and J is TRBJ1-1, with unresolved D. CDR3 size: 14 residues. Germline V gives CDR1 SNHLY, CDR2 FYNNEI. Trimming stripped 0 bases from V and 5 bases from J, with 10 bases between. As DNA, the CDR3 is TGTGCCAGCAGTGAAGCGCTTGTCCGGACTGAAGCTTTCTTT. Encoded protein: CASSEALVRTEAFF.

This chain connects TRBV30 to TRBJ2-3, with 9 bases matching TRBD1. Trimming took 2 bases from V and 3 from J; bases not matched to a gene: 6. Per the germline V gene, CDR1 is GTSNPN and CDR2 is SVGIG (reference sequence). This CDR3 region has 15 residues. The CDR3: CAWSLGTGRTDTQYF. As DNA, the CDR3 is TGTGCCTGGAGTCTTGGGACAGGGAGGACAGATACGCAGTATTTT. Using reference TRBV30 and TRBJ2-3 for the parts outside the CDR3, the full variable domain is SQTIHQWPATLVQPVGSPLSLECTVEGTSNPNLYWYRQAAGRGLQLLFYSVGIGQISSEVPQNLSASRPQDRQFILSSKKLLLSDSGFYLCAWSLGTGRTDTQYFGPGTRLTVL.